Below are 5 T cell receptor beta chains sequenced from a single sample in a study of blood T cells in healthy people across ages. Using a J-beta primer mix together with a sample-barcoded 5' primer, a second PCR was run for about 6 to 11 cycles. TCRdb re-derived calls from the 5' RACE reads in MiXCR, one entry per CDR3 protein. This sample has around 2 million distinct CDR3 sequences, with approximately 39% found just once. The specimen sequenced was blood. The receptors originated from a human donor in good health.

This chain uses TRBV12-3 or TRBV12-4 with TRBJ1-2; TRBD1 agrees at 8 bases. V shed 6 bases, J shed 8 bases, and the junction held 8 bases outside the gene matches. This CDR3 region has 13 residues. CDR3 residues: CASRRTGFEGYTF. The CDR3 coding sequence is TGTGCCAGCAGGCGGACAGGGTTTGAAGGCTACACCTTC.

This rearrangement joins TRBV18 to TRBJ2-5; 7 nucleotides match TRBD1. The DNA end lines up better with TRBJ2-7; the J call may be wrong. CDR1 is KGHSH and CDR2 is LQKENI in the germline V gene. The CDR3 is 16 amino acids. CDR3 loop: CASSPPVVGGGFEQYF. CDR3 DNA: TGTGCCAGCTCACCACCTGTAGTAGGGGGCGGCTTCGAGCAGTACTTC.

The V and J genes are TRBV6-5 and TRBJ1-2; D call uncertain. V gave up 5 bases and J gave up 4 bases, with 11 bases separating them. Germline V lookup: CDR1 MNHEY, CDR2 SVGAGI. The CDR3 is 13 amino acids. The CDR3 region has the DNA TGTGCCAGCAGTACCTCCGCGGTCTATGGCTACACCTTC. It specifies CASSTSAVYGYTF.

This clonotype was seen only a few times. This chain joins TRBV9 and TRBJ2-3; the match to TRBD1 covers 7 bases. The junction had 2 bases not matched to a gene; V was cut back by 0 bases and J by 4 bases. Germline V CDR1 and CDR2: SGDLS, YYNGEE. The CDR3 consists of 14 residues. The DNA of the CDR3 is TGTGCCAGCAGCGTAGGGGGGACAGCAGATACGCAGTATTTT. It codes for CASSVGGTADTQYF.

The V and J genes are TRBV4-2 and TRBJ2-7; D remains unclear. Germline CDR1 LGHNA, CDR2 YNFKEQ. The CDR3 length is 15 residues. V lost 0 bases and J 0 bases, leaving 9 bases between the germline ends. The chain's CDR3 is CASSQENSYSYEQYF. Here the CDR3 DNA reads TGTGCCAGCAGCCAAGAGAACTCGTACTCCTACGAGCAGTACTTC.